The T cell receptor (beta chain) under discussion was sequenced for a study of blood T cell repertoires in COVID-19. Whole-study context: T cells, B-cell-depleted T cells, or PBMCs provided the cDNA or gDNA that served as material.

Trimming removed 1 base at V and 4 bases at J, with 9 bases between. Germline V lookup: CDR1 LGHNA, CDR2 YSLEER. This CDR3 region has 14 residues. Sequencing used immunoSEQ multiplex PCR; TCRdb keeps in-frame clones, though not all of them. The sample gives over 150,000 clones, about 86% of which show up once; around 7% is in the top ten. Adults between roughly 18 and 95 years of age took part from about 24 US areas. Donors in Cohort 3 counted as recovered after two negative PCRs, clearance, or symptom resolution. This TCR derives from a man aged 50-59 years who had recovered from COVID-19. This sequence joins TRBV4-3 and TRBJ2-3; tentative D call: TRBD2 (6 bases). The sequenced sample was PBMCs or T cells enriched from blood (not recorded which). The CDR3 DNA sequence: TGCGCCAGCAGCCAAGGGGGGGACGCAGATACGCAGTATTTT. Amino acids: CASSQGGDADTQYF.